Below are 24 T cell receptor beta chains sequenced from a single sample in a study of early T cells in non-severe SARS-CoV-2 infection. TCRdb redid the calling of the 5' RACE reads with MiXCR, one entry per CDR3 protein. The table has about 58,000 distinct CDR3 sequences, roughly 13% seen once. Sequencing was performed on whole blood. These receptors were obtained from an adult who was a healthcare worker with PCR-confirmed SARS-CoV-2 infection or an uninfected control (not recorded which).

The rearrangement links TRBV7-2 to TRBJ1-3; D call uncertain. Germline CDR1 and CDR2: SGHTA and FQGNSA. This CDR3 has 14 residues. V lost 1 base to trimming and J lost 4 bases, with 8 bases between them. The CDR3 region has the DNA TGTGCCAGCAGCTTAGGTATCGACGGAAACACCATATATTTT. This sequence encodes CASSLGIDGNTIYF. Full variable domain (outside the CDR3, taken from reference TRBV7-2 and TRBJ1-3): GAGVSQSPSNKVTEKGKDVELRCDPISGHTALYWYRQSLGQGLEFLIYFQGNSAPDKSGLPSDRFSAERTGGSVSTLTIQRTQQEDSAVYLCASSLGIDGNTIYFGEGSWLTVV.

The sample holds many counts of this clonotype. CDR3 amino acids: CASSLRTGENEQYF. The CDR3 DNA sequence: TGTGCCAGCAGTTTGCGGACAGGGGAAAACGAGCAGTACTTC. The rearrangement uses TRBV27 and TRBJ2-7, with TRBD1 matching 9 bases. There are 14 residues in the CDR3. With 3 bases clipped from V and 5 bases from J, the junction kept 5 bases outside the gene matches. CDR1 and CDR2 from the germline V gene are MNHEY and SMNVEV (reference sequence).

The chain links TRBV3-1 to TRBJ2-1; 10 positions agree with TRBD2. J lost 1 base, V lost 0 bases, and 3 bases had no gene match. Germline CDR1 LGHDT, CDR2 YNNKEL (reference sequence). The CDR3 consists of 17 residues. This chain's CDR3 is CASSQDSSGRSYNEQFF. CDR3 bases: TGTGCCAGCAGCCAAGATAGTAGCGGGAGGTCCTACAATGAGCAGTTCTTC.

The chain recombines TRBV5-1 with TRBJ2-7; weak D call: TRBD2 (5 bases). V was pared by 1 base and J by 5 bases, with 7 bases between. The CDR3 sequence is 12 residues long. CDR1 SGHRS and CDR2 YFSETQ come from the germline V gene. CDR3 in DNA: TGCGCCAGCAGCTTGACGGGGAACGAGCAGTACTTC. This sequence encodes CASSLTGNEQYF.

The gene calls are TRBV7-6 and TRBJ1-3; D remains unclear. V was shortened by 3 bases and J by 3 bases, with 3 bases between the two germline ends. This CDR3 is built from 12 residues. CDR1 and CDR2 from the germline V gene are SGHVS and FNYEAQ. The CDR3, as DNA: TGTGCCAGCAGCTTGGATGGAAACACCATATATTTT. It codes for CASSLDGNTIYF. The full variable domain, its missing parts supplied by reference TRBV7-6 and TRBJ1-3, is GAGVSQSPRYKVTKRGQDVALRCDPISGHVSLYWYRQALGQGPEFLTYFNYEAQQDKSGLPNDRFSAERPEGSISTLTIQRTEQRDSAMYRCASSLDGNTIYFGEGSWLTVV.

The chain uses TRBV5-8 and TRBJ2-1; D gene unclear. Looked up from germline, CDR1 is SGHTS and CDR2 is YDEGEE. The V end lost 2 bases, the J end lost 7 bases, and 7 bases lay between the germline ends. This CDR3 has 12 residues. Here the CDR3 DNA reads TGTGCCAGCAGCTTAGCTCTAAATGAGCAGTTCTTC. Translating it yields CASSLALNEQFF.

The chain joins TRBV20-1 to TRBJ2-3, with 12 bases fitting TRBD2. This CDR3 is 14 amino acids long. V lost 6 bases to trimming and J lost 7 bases; unmatched junction nucleotides: 8. Germline V gives CDR1 DFQATT, CDR2 SNEGSKA (reference sequence). CDR3 amino acids: CSAPLAGGGNTQYF. CDR3 DNA: TGCAGTGCCCCGCTAGCGGGAGGGGGGAATACGCAGTATTTT.

The rearrangement joins TRBV19 to TRBJ2-3, with TRBD2 matching 10 bases. Germline CDR1 reads LNHDA; CDR2 reads SQIVND (reference sequence). The V segment lost 7 bases and the J segment 2 bases; nucleotides outside the gene matches: 9. This CDR3 spans 16 amino acids. CDR3 sequence reads: CASTLSGRPLTDTQYF. CDR3 DNA: TGTGCCAGTACGCTTAGCGGGAGGCCGCTCACAGATACGCAGTATTTT. The full variable domain, its missing parts supplied by reference TRBV19 and TRBJ2-3, is DGGITQSPKYLFRKEGQNVTLSCEQNLNHDAMYWYRQDPGQGLRLIYYSQIVNDFQKGDIAEGYSVSREKKESFPLTVTSAQKNPTAFYLCASTLSGRPLTDTQYFGPGTRLTVL.

The chain links TRBV6-2 or TRBV6-3 to TRBJ1-5; 9 bases are shared with TRBD1. The CDR3 runs to 17 residues. Germline CDR1 is MNHEY and CDR2 is SVGEGT. The J segment lost 4 bases and the V segment lost 7 bases, leaving 14 bases of the junction unmatched. The CDR3 is CASNENRGQGNNQPQHF. The CDR3 coding sequence is TGTGCCAGCAACGAAAATAGAGGACAGGGGAATAATCAGCCCCAGCATTTT.

This clonotype has a handful of counts. The chain employs TRBV6-2 or TRBV6-3 and TRBJ2-4; D may match TRBD1 or TRBD2 (6 bases each). There are 16 residues in the CDR3. With 6 bases removed from V and 2 bases from J, the gap between germline ends came to 17 bases. The V gene's germline CDR1 is MNHEY and CDR2 SVGEGT. As DNA, the CDR3 is TGTGCCAGCAGGAGGGGGGACGGTTTGACCAAAAACATTCAGTACTTC. This translates into CASRRGDGLTKNIQYF.

This clonotype came up a few times. The chain combines TRBV7-9 with TRBJ2-1; 9 nucleotides match TRBD2. The CDR3 has 16 amino acids. In germline, CDR1 is SEHNR, CDR2 FQNEAQ (reference sequence). After removal of 1 base from V and 4 bases from J, the junction contained 5 bases not matched to a gene. The CDR3 region has the DNA TGTGCCAGCAGCTTAGGGGGCGGGAGGGTATACAATGAGCAGTTCTTC. It specifies CASSLGGGRVYNEQFF.

V is TRBV20-1 and J is TRBJ1-1; tentative D call: TRBD1 (6 bases). The CDR3 has 10 amino acids. Germline CDR1 is DFQATT and CDR2 is SNEGSKA (reference sequence). V lost 6 bases, J lost 8 bases, and 10 bases lay in between. The CDR3 nucleotides read TGCAGTGCCCGGACAGCCGAAGCTTTCTTT. Translating gives CSARTAEAFF.

This clonotype was observed many times. The gene calls are TRBV7-8 and TRBJ2-3, with 9 positions matching TRBD2. Losses at the gene ends were 5 bases for V and 0 bases for J; bases not matched to a gene: 6. Germline CDR1 and CDR2: SGHVS and FQNEAQ. The CDR3 totals 16 residues. CDR3 region: CASSPWTSESTDTQYF. The CDR3 DNA sequence: TGTGCCAGCAGCCCCTGGACTAGCGAGAGCACAGATACGCAGTATTTT.

This clonotype was observed at least ten times. Here the CDR3 DNA reads TGTGCCAGTAGTATCGCGGGGGAGCGCTACGAGCAGTACTTC. The encoded protein is CASSIAGERYEQYF. The V gene is TRBV19, the J gene TRBJ2-7; 7 positions agree with TRBD2. Germline CDR1 reads LNHDA; CDR2 reads SQIVND (reference sequence). CDR3 length: 14 amino acids. V shed 3 bases, J shed 3 bases, and the junction held 5 bases outside the gene matches.

The V gene is TRBV3-1, the J gene TRBJ2-1; no reliable D call. Germline lookup yields CDR1 LGHDT and CDR2 YNNKEL (reference sequence). This CDR3 contains 16 residues. V shed 1 base and J shed 0 bases, with 10 bases lying between them. CDR3 nucleotide sequence: TGTGCCAGCAGCCAAGTAGGAATTTACTCCTACAATGAGCAGTTCTTC. Translated, it gives CASSQVGIYSYNEQFF.

There are a few counts of this clonotype. J is TRBJ2-7 and V is TRBV6-2 or TRBV6-3; D ambiguous. Per the germline V gene, CDR1 is MNHEY and CDR2 is SVGEGT. The CDR3 spans 14 residues. V was clipped by 2 bases and J by 1 base, with 9 bases between them. CDR3 nucleotide sequence: TGTGCCAGCAGTTACCCCCAGACTTCCTACGAGCAGTACTTC. It specifies CASSYPQTSYEQYF.

This clonotype was counted at least ten times. The chain couples TRBV7-2 to TRBJ2-7; TRBD2 agrees at 11 bases. The germline CDR1 and CDR2 sequences are SGHTA and FQGNSA. The CDR3 is 18 residues long. J lost 3 bases, V lost 5 bases, and 15 bases had no gene match. The CDR3 nucleotides read TGTGCCAGCAGCCATGGACTAGCGGGCTCTACGGTCCACTACGAGCAGTACTTC. Its protein is CASSHGLAGSTVHYEQYF.

For the CDR3, the DNA is TGTGCCAGCAGCCCACTGGTTGGGCCCCTCCACTTT. Translating it yields CASSPLVGPLHF. This chain joins TRBV7-2 and TRBJ1-6; D ambiguous. Trimming removed 5 bases from V and 13 bases from J, with 12 bases in between. The germline gives CDR1 SGHTA, CDR2 FQGNSA. This CDR3 has 12 residues.

This clonotype was observed at least ten times. The J gene is TRBJ2-5, the V gene TRBV7-8, with TRBD2 matching over 10 bases. Per germline, CDR1 SGHVS and CDR2 FQNEAQ. V was pared by 5 bases and J by 1 base, with 4 bases of the junction left unmatched. The CDR3 extends over 15 amino acids. CDR3 sequence reads: CASSVTSGVQETQYF. As DNA, the CDR3 is TGTGCCAGCAGCGTTACTAGCGGGGTCCAAGAGACCCAGTACTTC.

In its sample, this clonotype was seen a few times. The chain is built from TRBV12-3 or TRBV12-4 and TRBJ1-4; 7 bases match TRBD1. CDR3 length: 13 amino acids. V was clipped by 4 bases and J by 8 bases; unmatched bases: 4. The CDR3 nucleotides read TGTGCCAGCAGTTACAGGGGAAACGAAAAACTGTTTTTT. Amino acid sequence: CASSYRGNEKLFF.

This clonotype was picked up a small number of times. The chain employs TRBV9 and TRBJ1-5; TRBD1 agrees at 8 bases. The germline V gene has CDR1 SGDLS and CDR2 YYNGEE. The CDR3 consists of 13 residues. With V trimmed by 3 bases and J by 5 bases, 1 base remained unmatched. The CDR3 region is CASSEQGDQPQHF. Written as DNA, the CDR3 is TGTGCCAGCAGCGAACAGGGGGATCAGCCCCAGCATTTT.

This clonotype was counted a few times. The V call is TRBV11-2, the J call TRBJ2-1; D is undetermined. Germline V gene data show CDR1 as SGHAT and CDR2 as FQNNGV. The CDR3 is 13 residues long. The germline V and J ends were trimmed by 1 base and 13 bases, with 14 bases remaining between them. CDR3 bases: TGTGCCAGCAGCTTAGGATTAGCCCAGGCCCAGTTCTTC. Protein: CASSLGLAQAQFF.

In its sample, this clonotype was seen a few times. The V gene is TRBV27, the J gene TRBJ1-6; D perhaps matches TRBD1 (6 bases). This CDR3 has 15 residues. Germline V gene sequence: CDR1 MNHEY, CDR2 SMNVEV (reference sequence). The V end was cut by 4 bases, the J end by 8 bases, with 15 bases between. CDR3 DNA sequence: TGTGCCAGCAGTTCGACGGGGGCTAGGTATTCACCCCTCCACTTT. Translating gives CASSSTGARYSPLHF.

In its sample, this clonotype was seen many times. V is TRBV4-1 and J is TRBJ2-1; D is possibly TRBD1 (6 bases). The V end lost 3 bases, the J end lost 8 bases, and 14 bases lay between the germline ends. From germline, CDR1 is MGHRA and CDR2 YSYEKL. There are 14 residues in the CDR3. For the CDR3, the DNA is TGCGCCAGCAGCCAGCCCACCAGGGGTGATGAGCAGTTCTTC. Its protein product is CASSQPTRGDEQFF.